The TCR beta chain under discussion was sequenced for a study of CD4+ T cells in melanoma. Using immunoSEQ multiplex PCR, the repertoire was profiled, and TCRdb retains in-frame clones only, with some absent. Among about 140,000 clones listed, around nine tenths were seen once. Germline V gene lookup returns CDR1 SGDLS and CDR2 YYNGEE. This CDR3 has 14 amino acids. Trimming took off 4 bases at V and 3 bases at J, with 11 bases between the two ends. Study results and caveats: Reportedly, melanoma neoantigen-specific CD4+ T cells showed varied differentiation states. CD8+ T cell, macrophage and B cell function reportedly correlated with neoantigen-specific CD4+ T cells.

On this clone: Its antigen is currently unknown.

The sequence was collected from a human donor with melanoma. This rearrangement joins TRBV9 to TRBJ2-1; D not certain. The CDR3 bases are TGTGCCAGCAGCCTTGACACTTTCTACAATGAGCAGTTCTTC. Translating gives CASSLDTFYNEQFF.